Each of the 16 T cell receptor beta chains below was sequenced from the same sample in a study of shared clonotypes between healthy human individuals. Assay used: immunoSEQ multiplex PCR; TCRdb lists only in-frame clones, some missing. This table holds around 440,000 clones, more than 70% found once. Sample: PBMCs. These receptors were obtained from a woman aged 40-49 years in good health. Some clones in this sample may be carry-over from other donors' samples.

V is TRBV2 and J is TRBJ2-7, with D possibly TRBD2 on 5 matching bases. Trimming took off 0 bases at V and 5 bases at J, with 11 bases between the two ends. The CDR3 has 14 amino acids. Germline-derived CDR1 and CDR2 are SNHLY and FYNNEI. CDR3: CASSEALSGNEQYF. In DNA, the CDR3 is TGTGCCAGCAGTGAAGCGCTGTCGGGGAACGAGCAGTACTTC.

This chain uses TRBV11-2 with TRBJ2-1, with 12 bases aligning to TRBD2. V lost 11 bases and J lost 13; bases outside the gene matches: 15. The CDR3 contains 14 residues. Germline-derived CDR1 and CDR2 are SGHAT and FQNNGV. The CDR3 spells CASRTSGNPGDQFF. DNA for the CDR3: TGTGCCTCCCGGACTAGCGGGAACCCCGGGGATCAGTTCTTC. Based on the CDR3 plus reference TRBV11-2 and TRBJ2-1, the full variable domain is EAGVAQSPRYKIIEKRQSVAFWCNPISGHATLYWYQQILGQGPKLLIQFQNNGVVDDSQLPKDRFSAERLKGVDSTLKIQPAKLEDSAVYLCASRTSGNPGDQFFGPGTRLTVL.

The V gene is TRBV27, the J gene TRBJ1-5; no clear D gene. The germline V gene has CDR1 MNHEY and CDR2 SMNVEV (reference sequence). The length of the CDR3 is 14 residues. Trimming cost V 5 bases and J 2 bases, with 10 bases left between them. The CDR3 sequence is CASSRTWGNQPQHF. The CDR3 DNA is TGTGCCAGCAGTCGAACTTGGGGCAATCAGCCCCAGCATTTT.

With respect to this clone: Other nucleotide sequences from this sample produce the same CDR3. The J gene is TRBJ2-1, the V gene TRBV4-3, with TRBD1 as a possible D gene (5 bases). Per the germline V gene, CDR1 is LGHNA and CDR2 is YSLEER. The CDR3 is 15 amino acids. Trimming left V 3 bases short and J 2 bases short, with 11 bases between. CDR3 amino acids: CASSQAMDTYNEQFF. The DNA for the CDR3 is TGCGCCAGCAGCCAGGCGATGGACACCTACAATGAGCAGTTCTTC.

The genes are TRBV4-1 and TRBJ2-7; TRBD1 matches 9 bases. V was pared by 6 bases and J by 7 bases, with 7 bases of the junction left unmatched. There are 13 residues in the CDR3. The germline V gene encodes CDR1 MGHRA and CDR2 YSYEKL. CDR3 coding DNA: TGCGCCAGCAGGGGACAGGGTGTGAGTGAGCAGTACTTC. Translated: CASRGQGVSEQYF.

This rearrangement joins TRBV28 to TRBJ1-1; the D is unclear. The CDR3 totals 12 residues. Between the trimmed V and J ends, which lost 3 bases and 4 bases, there was a span of 6 bases. From germline, CDR1 is MDHEN and CDR2 SYDVKM. Here the CDR3 DNA reads TGTGCCAGCAGTTTGAGGGTCACTGAAGCTTTCTTT. Protein: CASSLRVTEAFF.

This rearrangement joins TRBV29-1 to TRBJ1-1; 8 bases align to TRBD1. Germline CDR1 reads SQVTM; CDR2 reads ANQGSEA. The V gene end was trimmed by 7 bases and the J gene end by 4 bases; junction bases not matched to a gene: 8. CDR3 size: 13 residues. The CDR3 reads CSAGQAFGTEAFF. CDR3 nucleotide sequence: TGCAGCGCGGGACAGGCGTTTGGCACTGAAGCTTTCTTT.

CDR3 protein: CATSRDRHREQFF. The CDR3 DNA reads as TGTGCCACCAGCAGAGATAGGCACAGGGAGCAGTTCTTC. The rearrangement links TRBV15 to TRBJ2-1; D perhaps matches TRBD1 (5 bases). Germline V gene data show CDR1 as LNHNV and CDR2 as YYDKDF (reference sequence). The germline V and J ends were trimmed by 0 bases and 10 bases, with 10 bases remaining between them. The CDR3 sequence is 13 residues long.

This clone was observed a handful of times. A much larger clonotype is one base distant, so this may be a read error. V is TRBV14 and J is TRBJ2-5; D is uncertain. This CDR3 is built from 11 residues. V lost 4 bases and J 2 bases, leaving 2 bases between the germline ends. The germline CDR1 and CDR2 sequences are SGHDN and FVKESK. This chain's CDR3 is CASSRQETQYF. CDR3 nucleotides: TGTGCCAGCAGCCGACAAGAGACCCAGTACTTC. Filled out from reference TRBV14 and TRBJ2-5, the complete variable domain reads EAGVTQFPSHSVIEKGQTVTLRCDPISGHDNLYWYRRVMGKEIKFLLHFVKESKQDESGMPNNRFLAERTGGTYSTLKVQPAELEDSGVYFCASSRQETQYFGPGTRLLVL.

V usage is TRBV28 and J usage is TRBJ1-4; no firm D call. V was clipped by 3 bases and J by 0 bases, with 8 bases between them. The CDR3 length is 15 residues. Germline values: CDR1 MDHEN, CDR2 SYDVKM. The CDR3 region is CASSFVGSTNEKLFF. The CDR3 coding sequence is TGTGCCAGCAGTTTCGTAGGTTCAACTAATGAAAAACTGTTTTTT.

This rearrangement joins TRBV7-9 to TRBJ2-1; TRBD1 matches at 8 bases. Germline trimming cut 5 bases from V and 16 bases from J; bases unmatched to any gene: 10. The germline V gene has CDR1 SEHNR and CDR2 FQNEAQ (reference sequence). CDR3 length: 12 amino acids. The DNA of the CDR3 is TGTGCCAGCAGCCGGGGACAGGCGGATGTCTTCTTC. It is translated as CASSRGQADVFF.

The sample holds one count of this clone. The chain recombines TRBV9 with TRBJ2-3; D gene ambiguous. The germline V gene encodes CDR1 SGDLS and CDR2 YYNGEE. This CDR3 region has 14 residues. V was shortened by 0 bases and J by 1 base, with 6 bases between the two germline ends. The CDR3 loop is CASSVGGRTDTQYF. The CDR3 DNA reads TGTGCCAGCAGCGTAGGCGGTCGCACAGATACGCAGTATTTT.

The chain couples TRBV7-9 to TRBJ2-1, with 11 bases aligning to TRBD1. Looked up from germline, CDR1 is SEHNR and CDR2 is FQNEAQ (reference sequence). This CDR3 region has 14 residues. V lost 5 bases to trimming and J lost 12 bases; unmatched junction nucleotides: 9. The CDR3 DNA reads TGTGCCAGCAGCCCCGGGACAGGGGGACTCTGGCAGTTCTTC. It yields the protein CASSPGTGGLWQFF.

The chain couples TRBV7-9 to TRBJ2-2; D is tentatively TRBD1 or TRBD2 (5 bases each). The CDR3 is made up of 15 amino acids. Germline-derived CDR1 and CDR2 are SEHNR and FQNEAQ (reference sequence). Trimming pared 6 bases from V and 1 base from J, leaving 12 bases between. The CDR3 protein is CASSSGTGNTGELFF. DNA for the CDR3: TGTGCCAGCAGTTCCGGGACGGGGAACACCGGGGAGCTGTTTTTT.

The gene calls are TRBV28 and TRBJ1-2; TRBD1 matches at 7 bases. The CDR3 extends over 15 amino acids. Looked up from germline, CDR1 is MDHEN and CDR2 is SYDVKM. The V segment lost 6 bases and the J segment 1 base; nucleotides outside the gene matches: 8. In DNA form, the CDR3 reads TGTGCCAGCAGGGAAGGGACAGCCGGTAACTATGGCTACACCTTC. Translation: CASREGTAGNYGYTF.

The rearrangement uses TRBV5-1 and TRBJ2-5; 9 bases are a match to TRBD2. CDR3 length: 16 residues. Germline V CDR1 and CDR2: SGHRS, YFSETQ. After removal of 7 bases from V and 5 bases from J, the junction contained 15 bases not matched to a gene. The CDR3, as DNA: TGCGCCAGCTTCCGGGGGCTAGCGGGATCGGAGGAGACCCAGTACTTC. This translates into CASFRGLAGSEETQYF.